This TCR beta chain was profiled in a study of T cell repertoires in ileal Crohn's disease. Points from the study as a whole: Sorted CD8 T cells held more high-frequency clones than CD4. Active smokers at surgery had more clonal expansions than non-smokers.

In the case of this clone: What it recognizes is unknown.

The V end was cut by 1 base, the J end by 4 bases, with 7 bases between. The germline gives CDR1 SGHVS, CDR2 FQNEAQ. The CDR3 length is 14 residues. Clones were sequenced by immunoSEQ multiplex PCR, and TCRdb holds only the in-frame ones, with some missing. This table has 12,000 to 15,000 clones, 87% appearing once. The rearrangement links TRBV7-8 to TRBJ1-4, with a possible D match to TRBD1 (5 bases). The source material was ileal tissue. The TCR sequence derives from an adult with Crohn's disease. CDR3 in amino acids: CASSLGQSNEKLFF. DNA for the CDR3: TGTGCCAGCAGCTTAGGACAGAGTAATGAAAAACTGTTTTTT.